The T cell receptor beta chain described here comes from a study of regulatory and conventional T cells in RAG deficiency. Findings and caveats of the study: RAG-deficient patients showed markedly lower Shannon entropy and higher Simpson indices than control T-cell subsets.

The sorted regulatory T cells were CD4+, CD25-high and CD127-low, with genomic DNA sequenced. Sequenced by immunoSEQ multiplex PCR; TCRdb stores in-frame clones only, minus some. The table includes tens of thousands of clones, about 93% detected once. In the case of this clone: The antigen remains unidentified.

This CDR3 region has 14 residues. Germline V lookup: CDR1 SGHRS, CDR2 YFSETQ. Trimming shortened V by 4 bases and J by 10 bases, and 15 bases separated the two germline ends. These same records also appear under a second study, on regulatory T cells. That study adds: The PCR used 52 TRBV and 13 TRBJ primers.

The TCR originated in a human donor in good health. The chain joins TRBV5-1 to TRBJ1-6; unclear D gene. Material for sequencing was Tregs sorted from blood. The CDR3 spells CASSPDGINSPLHF. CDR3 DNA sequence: TGCGCCAGCAGCCCGGACGGGATTAACTCACCCCTCCACTTT.